This entry lists 18 T cell receptor beta chains sequenced from one sample in a study of immune cell composition in non-small cell lung cancer. Clones were read by immunoSEQ multiplex PCR, and TCRdb kept only the in-frame ones, dropping some. The table lists 4,000 to 5,000 clones, approximately 80% of them singletons. The sequenced sample was lung tumor tissue. The source of these receptors is a human donor with non-small cell lung cancer.

The rearrangement links TRBV29-1 to TRBJ1-2; perhaps TRBD1 as D (6 bases). Trimming removed 0 bases from V and 8 bases from J, with 13 bases in between. This CDR3 comprises 13 residues. The V gene's germline CDR1 is SQVTM and CDR2 ANQGSEA. The CDR3: CSVEELAGVGYTF. DNA for the CDR3: TGCAGCGTTGAAGAGTTGGCAGGGGTCGGCTACACCTTC.

The chain recombines TRBV5-6 with TRBJ1-2; 7 bases line up with TRBD1. V lost 7 bases to trimming and J lost 4 bases; unmatched junction nucleotides: 7. The CDR3 extends over 13 amino acids. In germline, CDR1 is SGHDT, CDR2 YYEEEE. The CDR3 is CASGSGGSYGYTF. Written as DNA, the CDR3 is TGTGCCAGCGGATCAGGGGGAAGCTATGGCTACACCTTC. The variable domain in full, with the rest retrieved from reference TRBV5-6 and TRBJ1-2, is DAGVTQSPTHLIKTRGQQVTLRCSPKSGHDTVSWYQQALGQGPQFIFQYYEEEERQRGNFPDRFSGHQFPNYSSELNVNALLLGDSALYLCASGSGGSYGYTFGSGTRLTVV.

The CDR3 loop reads CASSLGGGQPQHF. In DNA, the CDR3 is TGTGCCAGCAGCTTAGGGGGGGGTCAGCCCCAGCATTTT. The chain carries TRBV7-9 and TRBJ1-5, with a weak D call TRBD1 (5 bases). Germline V lookup: CDR1 SEHNR, CDR2 FQNEAQ (reference sequence). This CDR3 comprises 13 residues. The V gene lost 1 base and the J gene lost 6 bases, with 7 bases spanning the gap.

V usage is TRBV28 and J usage is TRBJ2-7, with D perhaps TRBD2 (6 bases). V lost 5 bases and J 5 bases, leaving 22 bases between the germline ends. This CDR3 contains 16 residues. Germline loops: CDR1 MDHEN, CDR2 SYDVKM. This chain's CDR3 is CASSPPRAGIPHEQYF. CDR3 in DNA: TGTGCCAGCAGTCCACCTCGGGCGGGAATTCCCCACGAGCAGTACTTC.

The chain is built from TRBV9 and TRBJ2-3, with 16 bases fitting TRBD2. This CDR3 is 17 amino acids long. The V and J ends lost 2 bases and 3 bases, in that order; junction bases with no gene match: 3. Germline values: CDR1 SGDLS, CDR2 YYNGEE. The CDR3 DNA follows: TGTGCCAGCAGCGTGGGACTAGCGGGAGGGAATACAGATACGCAGTATTTT. As protein: CASSVGLAGGNTDTQYF.

The chain has TRBV5-6 and TRBJ1-2; 11 bases match TRBD1. Germline CDR1 reads SGHDT; CDR2 reads YYEEEE. Trimming took 4 bases from V and 5 from J; bases not matched to a gene: 10. The CDR3 has 16 residues. The CDR3 spells CASSPPGQGAAYGYTF. The CDR3 DNA reads TGTGCCAGCAGCCCGCCTGGACAGGGGGCCGCGTATGGCTACACCTTC.

The genes are TRBV7-9 and TRBJ2-2, with D uncertain. Between the trimmed V and J ends, which lost 5 bases and 6 bases, there was a span of 10 bases. CDR3 length equals 13 residues. Germline V lookup: CDR1 SEHNR, CDR2 FQNEAQ (reference sequence). CDR3 in amino acids: CASSQAHAGELFF. DNA of the CDR3: TGTGCCAGCAGCCAAGCCCATGCCGGGGAGCTGTTTTTT.

This CDR3 reads CASSFSPRGRIGELFF. The CDR3 nucleotides read TGTGCCAGCAGTTTCTCGCCAAGGGGGCGTATCGGGGAGCTGTTTTTT. V gene TRBV6-5 combines with J gene TRBJ2-2; 7 bases align to TRBD1. Germline loops: CDR1 MNHEY, CDR2 SVGAGI. The V segment lost 4 bases and the J segment 7 bases; nucleotides outside the gene matches: 12. CDR3 length: 16 amino acids.

This chain connects TRBV5-4 to TRBJ2-3, with TRBD2 matching over 8 bases. This CDR3 is built from 15 residues. Germline CDR1 reads SGHNT; CDR2 reads YYREEE (reference sequence). J was trimmed by 1 base and V by 7 bases; bases with no gene match: 8. CDR3 protein: CASRRAGGRTDTQYF. For the CDR3, the DNA is TGTGCCAGCCGAAGGGCGGGGGGACGCACAGATACGCAGTATTTT.

This clone is labeled large (0.1 to 1%). The chain has TRBV5-6 and TRBJ2-5; tentative D call: TRBD1 (6 bases). The V gene lost 0 bases and the J gene lost 2 bases, with 11 bases spanning the gap. The germline V gene has CDR1 SGHDT and CDR2 YYEEEE. The CDR3 contains 15 residues. CDR3 protein: CASSLAGRGQETQYF. In nucleotides, the CDR3 is TGTGCCAGCAGCTTGGCGGGCAGGGGTCAAGAGACCCAGTACTTC. The full variable domain, with the rest looked up from reference TRBV5-6 and TRBJ2-5, is DAGVTQSPTHLIKTRGQQVTLRCSPKSGHDTVSWYQQALGQGPQFIFQYYEEEERQRGNFPDRFSGHQFPNYSSELNVNALLLGDSALYLCASSLAGRGQETQYFGPGTRLLVL.

The chain links TRBV7-2 to TRBJ1-2, with a weak D call TRBD1 (6 bases). V lost 5 bases, J lost 2 bases, and 18 bases lay in between. From germline, CDR1 is SGHTA and CDR2 FQGNSA. The CDR3 length is 16 residues. CDR3 sequence: CASSPPSQGHNYGYTF. The CDR3 coding sequence is TGTGCCAGCAGCCCCCCCTCCCAGGGACACAACTATGGCTACACCTTC.

This rearrangement joins TRBV7-2 to TRBJ2-4; TRBD2 is a possible D gene (6 bases). The CDR3 spans 18 residues. Deletions cut 5 bases from V and 3 bases from J, with 23 bases between. CDR1 and CDR2 from the germline V gene are SGHTA and FQGNSA. Here the CDR3 DNA reads TGTGCCAGCAGCCCATTCTCTCTAGCGCCCGGTTTCAAAAACATTCAGTACTTC. Amino acids: CASSPFSLAPGFKNIQYF.

The J gene is TRBJ1-4, the V gene TRBV2, with TRBD1 as a possible D gene (6 bases). The CDR3 is made up of 13 amino acids. Trimming cost V 7 bases and J 8 bases, with 14 bases left between them. Germline CDR1 is SNHLY and CDR2 is FYNNEI. The CDR3 spells CASKDRISEKLFF. In nucleotides, the CDR3 is TGTGCCAGCAAAGACAGGATTTCCGAAAAACTGTTTTTT.

The rearrangement joins TRBV7-9 to TRBJ1-5; 7 nucleotides align to TRBD1. Germline CDR1 and CDR2: SEHNR and FQNEAQ (reference sequence). This CDR3 has 14 amino acids. Unmatched junction bases numbered 4, after V lost 5 bases and J lost 3 bases. DNA for the CDR3: TGTGCCAGCAGCCTGGGACAGAACAATCAGCCCCAGCATTTT. Translating it yields CASSLGQNNQPQHF.

The chain uses TRBV11-3 and TRBJ2-7; possibly TRBD2 for D (6 bases). This CDR3 has 12 residues. Trimming cost V 11 bases and J 5 bases, with 16 bases left between them. CDR1 SGHNT and CDR2 YENEEA come from the germline V gene. For the CDR3, the DNA is TGTGCCGGCGGGGTTCGACCCCACGAGCAGTACTTC. Its protein is CAGGVRPHEQYF.

The CDR3 reads CASSSGTGGFEQFF. CDR3 DNA: TGTGCCAGCAGCTCGGGGACAGGGGGCTTTGAGCAGTTCTTC. This rearrangement joins TRBV7-3 to TRBJ2-1; 12 bases align to TRBD1. CDR3 length equals 14 residues. The V gene end was trimmed by 4 bases and the J gene end by 9 bases; junction bases not matched to a gene: 4. Germline assignment: CDR1 SGHTA and CDR2 FQGTGA.

V and J are TRBV14 and TRBJ1-1; weak D call: TRBD1 (6 bases). V was cut by 0 bases and J by 10 bases, with 12 bases left in between. CDR1 and CDR2 (germline): SGHDN, FVKESK. This CDR3 comprises 13 residues. The CDR3 DNA is TGTGCCAGCAGCCAAGATAAGGGGACATCAGCTTTCTTT. Its protein is CASSQDKGTSAFF.

This clone was seen more than once but under ten times. The V call is TRBV2, the J call TRBJ1-2, with D unclear. Germline CDR1 reads SNHLY; CDR2 reads FYNNEI. The CDR3 covers 10 residues. V was clipped by 3 bases and J by 10 bases, with 6 bases between them. In DNA, the CDR3 is TGTGCCAGCAGTGATTTTCTCTACACCTTC. Translating it yields CASSDFLYTF.